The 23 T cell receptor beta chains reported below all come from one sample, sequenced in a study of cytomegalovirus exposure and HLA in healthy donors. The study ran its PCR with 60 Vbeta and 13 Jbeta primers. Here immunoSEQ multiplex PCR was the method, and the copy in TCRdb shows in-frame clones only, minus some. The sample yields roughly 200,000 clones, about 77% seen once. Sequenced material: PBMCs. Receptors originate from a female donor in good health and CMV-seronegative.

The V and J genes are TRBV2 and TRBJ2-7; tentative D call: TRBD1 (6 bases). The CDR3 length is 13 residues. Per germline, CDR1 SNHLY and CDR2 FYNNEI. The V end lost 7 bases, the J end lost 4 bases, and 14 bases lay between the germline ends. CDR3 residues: CASISNDRYEQYF. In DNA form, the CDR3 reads TGTGCCAGCATTTCCAACGACAGGTACGAGCAGTACTTC.

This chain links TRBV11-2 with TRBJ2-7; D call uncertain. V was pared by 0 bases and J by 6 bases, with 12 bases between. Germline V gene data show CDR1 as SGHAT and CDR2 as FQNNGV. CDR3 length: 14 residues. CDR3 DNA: TGTGCCAGCAGCTTAGATCAGCGTCTCCCCGAGCAGTACTTC. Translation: CASSLDQRLPEQYF.

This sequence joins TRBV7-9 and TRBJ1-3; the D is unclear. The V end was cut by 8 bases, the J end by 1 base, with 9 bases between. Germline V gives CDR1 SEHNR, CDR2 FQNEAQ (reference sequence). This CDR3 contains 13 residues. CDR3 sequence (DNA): TGTGCCAGCCTGGCGGCATCTGGAAACACCATATATTTT. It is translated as CASLAASGNTIYF.

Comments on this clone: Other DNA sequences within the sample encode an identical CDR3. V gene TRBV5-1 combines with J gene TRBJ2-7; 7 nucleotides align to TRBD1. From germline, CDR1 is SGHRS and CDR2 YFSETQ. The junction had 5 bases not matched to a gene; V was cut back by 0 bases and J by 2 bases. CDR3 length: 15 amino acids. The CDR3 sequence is CASSLEAGTAYEQYF. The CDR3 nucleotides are TGCGCCAGCAGCTTGGAGGCAGGGACAGCCTACGAGCAGTACTTC.

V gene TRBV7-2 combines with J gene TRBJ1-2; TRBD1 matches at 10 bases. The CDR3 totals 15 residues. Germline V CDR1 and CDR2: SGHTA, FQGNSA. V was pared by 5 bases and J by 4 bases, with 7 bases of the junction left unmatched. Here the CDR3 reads CASSPTGQGSYGYTF. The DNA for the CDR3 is TGTGCCAGCAGCCCCACGGGACAGGGGAGCTATGGCTACACCTTC.

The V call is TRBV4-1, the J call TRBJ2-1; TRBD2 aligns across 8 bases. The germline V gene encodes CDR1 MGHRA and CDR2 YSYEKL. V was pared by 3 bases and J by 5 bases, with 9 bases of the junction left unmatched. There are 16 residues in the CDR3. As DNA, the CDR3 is TGCGCCAGCAGCCATGACCCGGGAGGGATCAACAATGAGCAGTTCTTC. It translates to CASSHDPGGINNEQFF.

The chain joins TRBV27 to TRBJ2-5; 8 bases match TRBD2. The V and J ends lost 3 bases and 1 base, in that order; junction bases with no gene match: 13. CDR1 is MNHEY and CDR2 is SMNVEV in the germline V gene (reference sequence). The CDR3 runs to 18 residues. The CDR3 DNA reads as TGTGCCAGCAGTTTCGCCCCTCCGGGACTAGTGGCCCAAGAGACCCAGTACTTC. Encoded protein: CASSFAPPGLVAQETQYF.

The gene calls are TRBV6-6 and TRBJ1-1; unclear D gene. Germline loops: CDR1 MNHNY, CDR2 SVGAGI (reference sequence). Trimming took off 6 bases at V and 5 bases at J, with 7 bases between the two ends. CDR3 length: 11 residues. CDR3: CASSLETEAFF. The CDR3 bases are TGTGCCAGCAGCCTCGAGACTGAAGCTTTCTTT.

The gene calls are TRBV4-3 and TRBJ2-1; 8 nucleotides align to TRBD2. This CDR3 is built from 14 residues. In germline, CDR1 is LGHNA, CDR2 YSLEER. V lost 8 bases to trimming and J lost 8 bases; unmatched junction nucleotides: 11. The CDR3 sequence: CASGGGVAGHEQFF. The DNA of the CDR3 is TGCGCCAGCGGGGGCGGAGTAGCGGGGCATGAGCAGTTCTTC.

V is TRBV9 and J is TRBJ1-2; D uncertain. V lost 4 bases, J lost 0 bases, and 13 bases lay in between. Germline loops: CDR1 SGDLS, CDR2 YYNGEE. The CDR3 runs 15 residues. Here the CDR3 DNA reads TGTGCCAGCAGCTTCGACACCTCAGCTAACTATGGCTACACCTTC. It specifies CASSFDTSANYGYTF.

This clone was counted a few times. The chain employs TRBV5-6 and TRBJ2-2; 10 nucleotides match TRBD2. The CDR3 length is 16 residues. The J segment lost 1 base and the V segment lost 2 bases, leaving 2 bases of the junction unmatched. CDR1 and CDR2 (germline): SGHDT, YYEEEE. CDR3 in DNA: TGTGCCAGCAGCTTTGGACTAGCGGTGAACACCGGGGAGCTGTTTTTT. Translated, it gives CASSFGLAVNTGELFF.

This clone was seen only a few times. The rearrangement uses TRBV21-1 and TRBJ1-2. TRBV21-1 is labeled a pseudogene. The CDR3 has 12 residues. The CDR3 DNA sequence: TGTGCCAGCAGCCTATTGTTGAAAGGCTACACCTTC. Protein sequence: CASSLLLKGYTF.

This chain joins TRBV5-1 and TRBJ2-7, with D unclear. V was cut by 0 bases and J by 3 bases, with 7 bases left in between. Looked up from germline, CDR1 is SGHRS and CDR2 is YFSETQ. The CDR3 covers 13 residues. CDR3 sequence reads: CASSLESYYEQYF. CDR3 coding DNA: TGCGCCAGCAGCTTGGAGAGCTACTACGAGCAGTACTTC.

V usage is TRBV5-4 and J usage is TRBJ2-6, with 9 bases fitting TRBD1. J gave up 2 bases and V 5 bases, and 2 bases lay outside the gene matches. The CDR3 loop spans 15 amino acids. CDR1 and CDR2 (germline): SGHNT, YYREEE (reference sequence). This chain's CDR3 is CASRRQGAGANVLTF. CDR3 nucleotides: TGTGCCAGCAGACGACAGGGGGCTGGGGCCAACGTCCTGACTTTC.

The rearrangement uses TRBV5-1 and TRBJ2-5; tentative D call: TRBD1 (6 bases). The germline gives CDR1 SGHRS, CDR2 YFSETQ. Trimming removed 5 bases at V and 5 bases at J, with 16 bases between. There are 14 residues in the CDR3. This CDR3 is CASSGTSYRETQYF. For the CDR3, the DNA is TGCGCCAGCAGTGGGACATCGTACCGGGAGACCCAGTACTTC.

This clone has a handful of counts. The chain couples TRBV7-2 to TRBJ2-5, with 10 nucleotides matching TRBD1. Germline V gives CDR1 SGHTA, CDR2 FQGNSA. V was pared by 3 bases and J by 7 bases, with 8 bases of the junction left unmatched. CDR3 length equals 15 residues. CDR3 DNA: TGTGCCAGCAGCTTGCCGGGACAGGGGTGGGGGACCCAGTACTTC. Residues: CASSLPGQGWGTQYF. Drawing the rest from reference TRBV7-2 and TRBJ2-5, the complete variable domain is GAGVSQSPSNKVTEKGKDVELRCDPISGHTALYWYRQSLGQGLEFLIYFQGNSAPDKSGLPSDRFSAERTGGSVSTLTIQRTQQEDSAVYLCASSLPGQGWGTQYFGPGTRLLVL.

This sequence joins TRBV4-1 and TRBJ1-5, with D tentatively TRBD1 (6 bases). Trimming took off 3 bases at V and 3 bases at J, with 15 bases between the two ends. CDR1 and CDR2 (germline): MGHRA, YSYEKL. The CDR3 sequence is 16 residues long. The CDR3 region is CASSQTWAGANQPQHF. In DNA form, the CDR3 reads TGCGCCAGCAGCCAGACATGGGCAGGGGCCAATCAGCCCCAGCATTTT.

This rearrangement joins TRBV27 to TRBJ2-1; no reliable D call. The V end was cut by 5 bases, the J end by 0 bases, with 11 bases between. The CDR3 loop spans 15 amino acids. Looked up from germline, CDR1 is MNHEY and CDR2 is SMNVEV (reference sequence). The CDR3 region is CASSDLPSSYNEQFF. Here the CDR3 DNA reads TGTGCCAGCAGTGATCTGCCTAGCTCCTACAATGAGCAGTTCTTC.

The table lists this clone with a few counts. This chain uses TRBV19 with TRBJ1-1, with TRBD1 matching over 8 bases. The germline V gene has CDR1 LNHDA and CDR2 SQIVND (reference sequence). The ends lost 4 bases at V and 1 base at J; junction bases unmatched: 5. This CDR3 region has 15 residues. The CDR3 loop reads CASSSIQGANTEAFF. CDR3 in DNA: TGTGCCAGTAGTAGCATCCAGGGGGCGAACACTGAAGCTTTCTTT.

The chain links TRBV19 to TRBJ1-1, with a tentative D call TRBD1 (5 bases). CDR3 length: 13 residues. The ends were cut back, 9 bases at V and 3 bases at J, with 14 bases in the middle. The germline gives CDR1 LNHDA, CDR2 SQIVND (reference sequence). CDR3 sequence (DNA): TGTGCCAGCCGGGACTTTTATGACACTGAAGCTTTCTTT. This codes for CASRDFYDTEAFF.

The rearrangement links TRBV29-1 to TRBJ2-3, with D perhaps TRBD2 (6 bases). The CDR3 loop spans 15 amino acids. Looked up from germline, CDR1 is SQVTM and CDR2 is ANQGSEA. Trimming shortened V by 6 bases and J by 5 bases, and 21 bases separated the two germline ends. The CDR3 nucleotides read TGCAGCGTGGCCGCCTTTTCGGGGGTGGTAGATACGCAGTATTTT. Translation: CSVAAFSGVVDTQYF.

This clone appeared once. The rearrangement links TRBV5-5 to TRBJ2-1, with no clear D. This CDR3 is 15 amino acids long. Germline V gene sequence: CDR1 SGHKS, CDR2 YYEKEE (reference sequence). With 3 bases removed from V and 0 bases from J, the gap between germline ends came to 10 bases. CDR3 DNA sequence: TGTGCCAGCAGCTCGGCCCGGAGCTCCTACAATGAGCAGTTCTTC. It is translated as CASSSARSSYNEQFF. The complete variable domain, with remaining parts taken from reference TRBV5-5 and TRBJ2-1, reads DAGVTQSPTHLIKTRGQQVTLRCSPISGHKSVSWYQQVLGQGPQFIFQYYEKEERGRGNFPDRFSARQFPNYSSELNVNALLLGDSALYLCASSSARSSYNEQFFGPGTRLTVL.

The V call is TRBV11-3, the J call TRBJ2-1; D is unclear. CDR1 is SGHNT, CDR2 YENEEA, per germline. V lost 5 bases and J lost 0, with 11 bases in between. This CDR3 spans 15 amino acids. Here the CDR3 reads CASSQTRSSYNEQFF. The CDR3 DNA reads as TGTGCCAGCAGCCAGACGAGGAGCTCCTACAATGAGCAGTTCTTC.